This passage covers 26 T cell receptor beta chains from one sample sequenced in a study of blood T cell repertoires in COVID-19. Data came from immunoSEQ multiplex PCR; TCRdb stores just in-frame clones and leaves some out. Among 150,000 or so clones, 85% were seen once, and the ten largest hold about 3.2%. The sequenced material came from peripheral blood. Every receptor here comes from a woman in her 40s with active or convalescent COVID-19.

The V gene is TRBV28, the J gene TRBJ1-2; no clear D. Germline V CDR1 and CDR2: MDHEN, SYDVKM. The CDR3 spans 12 residues. The V gene lost 5 bases and the J gene lost 5 bases, with 9 bases spanning the gap. The chain's CDR3 is CASSQASYGYTF. In nucleotides, the CDR3 is TGTGCCAGCAGTCAAGCAAGTTATGGCTACACCTTC.

There are a few counts of this clone. The chain combines TRBV29-1 with TRBJ1-5, with TRBD1 as a possible D gene (5 bases). The V and J ends lost 6 bases and 6 bases respectively, with 21 bases between them. Germline-derived CDR1 and CDR2 are SQVTM and ANQGSEA. The CDR3 sequence is 15 residues long. For the CDR3, the DNA is TGCAGCGTCCCAACCCGGGAGGGGTTCAGTCAGCCCCAGCATTTT. Translation: CSVPTREGFSQPQHF.

The genes are TRBV10-2 and TRBJ1-4; no clear D. V dropped 6 bases and J dropped 3 bases, with 11 bases sitting between them. CDR3 length: 14 residues. Germline assignment: CDR1 WSHSY and CDR2 SAAADI. In DNA form, the CDR3 reads TGCGCCAGCAGCCAAACTAGGCCTAATGAAAAACTGTTTTTT. Translation: CASSQTRPNEKLFF.

V usage is TRBV11-2 and J usage is TRBJ2-5, with 7 positions matching TRBD2. CDR1 and CDR2 from the germline V gene are SGHAT and FQNNGV. V was pared by 8 bases and J by 1 base, with 10 bases of the junction left unmatched. The CDR3 extends over 15 amino acids. CDR3 loop: CASSRGSGRQETQYF. The CDR3 DNA sequence: TGTGCCAGCTCGCGGGGTAGCGGGCGCCAAGAGACCCAGTACTTC.

V and J are TRBV29-1 and TRBJ2-7, with D possibly being TRBD1 (5 bases). This CDR3 comprises 12 residues. Germline V lookup: CDR1 SQVTM, CDR2 ANQGSEA. The ends were cut back, 4 bases at V and 2 bases at J, with 9 bases in the middle. CDR3 in DNA: TGCAGCGTTGGGGGCGAGGCCTACGAGCAGTACTTC. Encoded protein: CSVGGEAYEQYF.

This chain joins TRBV2 and TRBJ2-7; possible D gene TRBD1, 5 bases. V was trimmed by 5 bases and J by 1 base, leaving 18 bases between them. Germline V gene sequence: CDR1 SNHLY, CDR2 FYNNEI. This CDR3 has 16 amino acids. Written as DNA, the CDR3 is TGTGCCAGCAGTAGGTTGGAGACAGTACTTTCCTACGAGCAGTACTTC. This translates into CASSRLETVLSYEQYF.

Worth noting for this clone: A much larger clonotype is one base distant, so this may be a read error. V is TRBV6-4 and J is TRBJ1-1, with D uncertain. Trimming took off 3 bases at V and 1 base at J, with 6 bases between the two ends. The CDR3 contains 13 residues. CDR1 is MRHNA and CDR2 is SNTAGT in the germline V gene. CDR3 in amino acids: CASSEYRNTEAFF. In nucleotides, the CDR3 is TGTGCCAGCAGTGAATACAGGAACACTGAAGCTTTCTTT.

The chain joins TRBV2 to TRBJ1-1; D gene uncertain. Per the germline V gene, CDR1 is SNHLY and CDR2 is FYNNEI. This CDR3 contains 15 residues. V was pared by 3 bases and J by 0 bases, with 11 bases between. This chain's CDR3 is CASSDSPTVNTEAFF. The CDR3 coding sequence is TGTGCCAGCAGTGACTCCCCGACTGTGAACACTGAAGCTTTCTTT.

The rearrangement uses TRBV24-1 and TRBJ2-1; D might be TRBD1 (6 bases). The CDR3 is made up of 15 amino acids. Germline lookup yields CDR1 KGHDR and CDR2 SFDVKD. V lost 5 bases, J lost 0 bases, and 10 bases lay in between. The CDR3 region has the DNA TGTGCCACCAGTGGAACAGGGCCCTCCTACAATGAGCAGTTCTTC. It encodes CATSGTGPSYNEQFF.

The V and J genes are TRBV14 and TRBJ2-7; 7 positions agree with TRBD2. V lost 5 bases, J lost 4 bases, and 20 bases stayed unmatched. In germline, CDR1 is SGHDN, CDR2 FVKESK. CDR3 length equals 18 residues. The CDR3 region is CASSRGLSSSPNRYEQYF. CDR3 in DNA: TGTGCCAGCAGCAGGGGACTATCGTCAAGTCCCAACCGATACGAGCAGTACTTC.

This chain uses TRBV11-2 with TRBJ1-2; D is ambiguous. The CDR3 sequence is 16 residues long. Between the trimmed V and J ends, which lost 0 bases and 5 bases, there was a span of 16 bases. The germline gives CDR1 SGHAT, CDR2 FQNNGV. CDR3 sequence (DNA): TGTGCCAGCAGCTTAGATACTTCCGGGGATATTTATGGCTACACCTTC. This translates into CASSLDTSGDIYGYTF. The variable domain in full, with the rest retrieved from reference TRBV11-2 and TRBJ1-2, is EAGVAQSPRYKIIEKRQSVAFWCNPISGHATLYWYQQILGQGPKLLIQFQNNGVVDDSQLPKDRFSAERLKGVDSTLKIQPAKLEDSAVYLCASSLDTSGDIYGYTFGSGTRLTVV.

The gene calls are TRBV6-2 or TRBV6-3 and TRBJ1-1; no clear D. The V end was cut by 3 bases, the J end by 1 base, with 15 bases between. Germline-derived CDR1 and CDR2 are MNHEY and SVGEGT. This CDR3 has 16 amino acids. The CDR3 region is CASSYRPRQRNTEAFF. The CDR3 region has the DNA TGTGCCAGCAGTTATCGCCCGCGGCAGCGGAACACTGAAGCTTTCTTT.

The CDR3 DNA reads as TGTGCCAGCAGCCTGAGGGACAGCTATGGCTACACCTTC. Its translation: CASSLRDSYGYTF. This rearrangement joins TRBV28 to TRBJ1-2, with 7 bases fitting TRBD1. This CDR3 region has 13 residues. Germline V gives CDR1 MDHEN, CDR2 SYDVKM. The V and J ends lost 6 bases and 4 bases, in that order; junction bases with no gene match: 5.

V is TRBV11-2 and J is TRBJ2-3; 9 nucleotides line up with TRBD1. This CDR3 contains 16 residues. Germline V gene data show CDR1 as SGHAT and CDR2 as FQNNGV. Losses at the gene ends were 2 bases for V and 4 bases for J; bases not matched to a gene: 7. The CDR3 protein is CASSLMGTGRSDTQYF. In DNA form, the CDR3 reads TGTGCCAGCAGCTTAATGGGGACAGGGAGGTCAGATACGCAGTATTTT.

The chain is built from TRBV25-1 and TRBJ2-6, with 9 bases aligning to TRBD1. Looked up from germline, CDR1 is MGHDK and CDR2 is SYGVNS. The CDR3 consists of 17 residues. Losses at the gene ends were 5 bases for V and 4 bases for J; bases not matched to a gene: 9. CDR3 nucleotide sequence: TGTGCCAGCAGTATTTACAGGGGGCAAGGGGGGGCCAACGTCCTGACTTTC. As protein: CASSIYRGQGGANVLTF.

This chain joins TRBV27 and TRBJ2-7; a possible D gene is TRBD2 (6 bases). V was pared by 4 bases and J by 0 bases, with 19 bases between. Germline CDR1 reads MNHEY; CDR2 reads SMNVEV (reference sequence). The CDR3 runs to 17 residues. In DNA form, the CDR3 reads TGTGCCAGCAGTTCCTATCCCGGGGGTTCGAGCTCCTACGAGCAGTACTTC. Translated: CASSSYPGGSSSYEQYF.

The chain recombines TRBV5-1 with TRBJ2-3; TRBD2 might be the D (7 bases). CDR1 and CDR2 (germline): SGHRS, YFSETQ. The CDR3 extends over 15 amino acids. V lost 5 bases and J lost 6, with 19 bases in between. The CDR3 DNA sequence: TGCGCCAGCAGGCGTCGGGGGGCCAGCCCGGATACGCAGTATTTT. It translates to CASRRRGASPDTQYF.

The chain has TRBV5-6 and TRBJ2-7; 13 bases line up with TRBD2. Trimming cost V 3 bases and J 0 bases; bases outside gene matches: 9. This CDR3 has 18 residues. Germline lookup yields CDR1 SGHDT and CDR2 YYEEEE. The CDR3 reads CASSSGGTSGTSSYEQYF. The CDR3, as DNA: TGTGCCAGCAGCTCAGGGGGGACTAGCGGGACTAGCTCCTACGAGCAGTACTTC.

DNA for the CDR3: TGTGCCAGCAGTTTATCTCTGGGACTCCCTCACGATACGCAGTATTTT. Translation gives CASSLSLGLPHDTQYF. The genes are TRBV27 and TRBJ2-3, with D perhaps TRBD2 (6 bases). This CDR3 contains 16 residues. V lost 0 bases to trimming and J lost 6 bases, with 16 bases between them. In germline, CDR1 is MNHEY, CDR2 SMNVEV (reference sequence).

The rearrangement uses TRBV28 and TRBJ2-5, with D possibly being TRBD1 (5 bases). Germline assignment: CDR1 MDHEN and CDR2 SYDVKM. This CDR3 is 12 amino acids long. Trimming pared 7 bases from V and 6 bases from J, leaving 12 bases between. The CDR3 loop is CASMQGRKTQYF. CDR3 coding DNA: TGTGCCAGCATGCAGGGCCGGAAGACCCAGTACTTC.

The rearrangement links TRBV27 to TRBJ1-1; D is undetermined. The V gene lost 6 bases and the J gene lost 1 base, with 12 bases spanning the gap. This CDR3 is 14 amino acids long. The germline V gene has CDR1 MNHEY and CDR2 SMNVEV (reference sequence). The CDR3 bases are TGTGCCAGCAGCCCTTTACCGGGGAACACTGAAGCTTTCTTT. Its protein is CASSPLPGNTEAFF.

The chain is built from TRBV10-3 and TRBJ2-2; 12 positions match TRBD1. CDR1 ENHRY and CDR2 SYGVKD come from the germline V gene. V gave up 5 bases and J gave up 3 bases; unmatched junction bases: 13. The CDR3 is 19 residues long. The CDR3 nucleotides read TGTGCCATCAGTTCAAGACCGGGACAGGGGGCGCGATACACCGGGGAGCTGTTTTTT. Encoded protein: CAISSRPGQGARYTGELFF.

The rearrangement joins TRBV9 to TRBJ2-5; tentative D call: TRBD1 (6 bases). Trimming shortened V by 2 bases and J by 5 bases, and 10 bases separated the two germline ends. In germline, CDR1 is SGDLS, CDR2 YYNGEE. The CDR3 is 13 amino acids. CDR3 loop: CASSVLGQETQYF. The CDR3 DNA is TGTGCCAGCAGCGTCCTCGGACAGGAGACCCAGTACTTC.

The chain employs TRBV27 and TRBJ2-7; TRBD1 matches at 9 bases. The length of the CDR3 is 14 residues. The trim removed 8 bases at V and 4 bases at J, leaving 9 bases unmatched. CDR1 and CDR2 (germline): MNHEY, SMNVEV (reference sequence). The DNA of the CDR3 is TGTGCCAGCGCTTGGGGACAGGGTACGTACGAGCAGTACTTC. Protein sequence: CASAWGQGTYEQYF.

The rearrangement joins TRBV6-5 to TRBJ1-2; no definite D call. The CDR3 has 14 amino acids. The germline V gene has CDR1 MNHEY and CDR2 SVGAGI. Deletions cut 0 bases from V and 1 base from J, with 6 bases between. The CDR3 here is CASSYSGYNYGYTF. CDR3 coding DNA: TGTGCCAGCAGTTACTCCGGGTATAACTATGGCTACACCTTC.

The V and J genes are TRBV6-4 and TRBJ2-2, with D possibly being TRBD1 (5 bases). The germline V and J ends were trimmed by 4 bases and 3 bases, with 6 bases remaining between them. Germline CDR1 MRHNA, CDR2 SNTAGT. This CDR3 spans 13 amino acids. The chain's CDR3 is CASSARDTGELFF. For the CDR3, the DNA is TGTGCCAGCAGTGCCAGGGACACCGGGGAGCTGTTTTTT.